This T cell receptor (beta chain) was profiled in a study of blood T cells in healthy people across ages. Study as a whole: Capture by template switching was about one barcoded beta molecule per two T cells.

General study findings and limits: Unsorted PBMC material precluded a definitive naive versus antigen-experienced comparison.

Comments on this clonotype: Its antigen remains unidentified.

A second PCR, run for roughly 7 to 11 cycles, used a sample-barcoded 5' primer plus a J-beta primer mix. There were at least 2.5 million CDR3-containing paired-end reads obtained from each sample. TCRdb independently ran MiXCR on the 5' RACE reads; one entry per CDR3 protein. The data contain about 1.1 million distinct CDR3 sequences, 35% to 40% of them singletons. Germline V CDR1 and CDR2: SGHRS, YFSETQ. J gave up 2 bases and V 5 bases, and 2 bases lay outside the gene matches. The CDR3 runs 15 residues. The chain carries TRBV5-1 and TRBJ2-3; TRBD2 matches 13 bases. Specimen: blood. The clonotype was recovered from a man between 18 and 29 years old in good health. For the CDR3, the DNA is TGCGCCAGCAGGGGACTAGCGGGGACCACAGATACGCAGTATTTT. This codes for CASRGLAGTTDTQYF.